This TCR beta chain was found in a study of graft-versus-host responses after intestinal transplantation. General study results and limits: Early declines in HvG clones that occurred post-transplant were associated with peak circulating GvH clone levels. The recipient marrow held GvH clones, and some of them showed up first in ileum or blood.

With regard to this clone: Its matching antigen is unknown.

Trimming took off 0 bases at V and 1 base at J, with 6 bases between the two ends. Germline V gene sequence: CDR1 MNHEY, CDR2 SVGAGI. The CDR3 has 14 residues. Repertoires were generated with immunoSEQ multiplex PCR, while TCRdb's copy carries only in-frame clones and drops some. Here the sample spans about 71,000 clones, around 90% being singletons. This TCR came from a human donor who received an intestinal transplant. V is TRBV6-5 and J is TRBJ1-1; D gene ambiguous. Sequenced material: unstimulated CD8+ T cells sorted from spleen or lymph node cells, taken before intestinal transplant. Here the CDR3 reads CASSYSWRNTEAFF. CDR3 sequence (DNA): TGTGCCAGCAGTTACTCGTGGAGGAACACTGAAGCTTTCTTT.